A single sample is the source of the 3 T cell receptor beta chains below, sequenced in a study of CD8+CD57+ T cells in acquired aplastic anemia. General study results and limits: Relative to total CD4+ and CD8+ pools, CD8+CD57+ cells had lower diversity in patients.

It was genomic DNA that served as the template for profiling TCR beta VDJ and CDR3. TCRdb reprocessed the reads with MiXCR, giving one entry per CDR3 protein. The table includes 17,000 or so distinct CDR3 sequences, approximately 40% detected once. Sequenced patients had shown CD8+CD57+ cell expansion by flow cytometry. Their recognized antigens are unknown. The specimen sequenced was CD8+CD57+ T cells sorted from PBMCs. Subset denoted: bead-enriched CD8+CD57+ effector memory T cells from SAA patients. These receptor sequences come from a human donor with aplastic anemia.

This chain uses TRBV15 with TRBJ1-2; 9 bases line up with TRBD1. The trim removed 2 bases at V and 3 bases at J, leaving 10 bases unmatched. The germline gives CDR1 LNHNV, CDR2 YYDKDF (reference sequence). This CDR3 is built from 17 residues. The CDR3 loop reads CATSRPFPGQGDYGYTF. Here the CDR3 DNA reads TGTGCCACCAGCAGACCATTTCCGGGACAGGGCGACTATGGCTACACCTTC.

The chain carries TRBV19 and TRBJ1-5; TRBD1 matches at 8 bases. Per the germline V gene, CDR1 is LNHDA and CDR2 is SQIVND (reference sequence). J gave up 2 bases and V 6 bases, and 6 bases lay outside the gene matches. The CDR3 is 15 amino acids. This chain's CDR3 is CASSRTGNGNQPQHF. The CDR3 DNA sequence: TGTGCCAGTAGCCGGACAGGGAACGGCAATCAGCCCCAGCATTTT.

This clonotype has a count of ten or more. The chain carries TRBV4-2 and TRBJ2-3, with 8 bases that match TRBD2. This CDR3 has 15 amino acids. The junction had 3 bases not matched to a gene; V was cut back by 0 bases and J by 4 bases. Germline-derived CDR1 and CDR2 are LGHNA and YNFKEQ. CDR3 nucleotides: TGTGCCAGCAGCCAAGATCCGGGGGGGCCAGATACGCAGTATTTT. Its protein is CASSQDPGGPDTQYF.